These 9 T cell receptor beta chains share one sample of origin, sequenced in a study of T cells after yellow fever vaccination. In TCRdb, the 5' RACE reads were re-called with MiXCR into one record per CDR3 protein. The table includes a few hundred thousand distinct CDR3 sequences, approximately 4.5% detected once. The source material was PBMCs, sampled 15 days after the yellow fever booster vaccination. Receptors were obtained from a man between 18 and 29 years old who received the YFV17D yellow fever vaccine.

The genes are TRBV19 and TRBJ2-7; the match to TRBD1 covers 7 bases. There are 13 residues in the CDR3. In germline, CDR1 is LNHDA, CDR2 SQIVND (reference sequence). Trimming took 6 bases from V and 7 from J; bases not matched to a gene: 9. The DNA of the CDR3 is TGTGCCAGTAGGACGGGACAGTCTAAGGAGCAGTACTTC. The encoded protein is CASRTGQSKEQYF.

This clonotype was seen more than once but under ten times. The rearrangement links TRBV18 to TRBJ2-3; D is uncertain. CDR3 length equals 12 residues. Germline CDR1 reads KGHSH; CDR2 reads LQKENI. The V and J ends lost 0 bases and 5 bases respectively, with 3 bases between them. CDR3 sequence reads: CASSPPVDTQYF. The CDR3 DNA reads TGTGCCAGCTCACCACCGGTAGATACGCAGTATTTT.

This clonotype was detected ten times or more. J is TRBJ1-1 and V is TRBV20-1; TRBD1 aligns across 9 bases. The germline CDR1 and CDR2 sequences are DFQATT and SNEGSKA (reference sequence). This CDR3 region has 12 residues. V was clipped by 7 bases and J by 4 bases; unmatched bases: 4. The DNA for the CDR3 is TGCAGTGTACGGGACAGGGTCACTGAAGCTTTCTTT. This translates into CSVRDRVTEAFF.

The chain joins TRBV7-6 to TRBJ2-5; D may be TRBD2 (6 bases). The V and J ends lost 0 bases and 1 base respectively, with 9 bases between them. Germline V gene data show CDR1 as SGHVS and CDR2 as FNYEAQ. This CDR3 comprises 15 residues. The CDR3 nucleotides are TGTGCCAGCAGCTTAGCGGGACTGCCCCAAGAGACCCAGTACTTC. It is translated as CASSLAGLPQETQYF.

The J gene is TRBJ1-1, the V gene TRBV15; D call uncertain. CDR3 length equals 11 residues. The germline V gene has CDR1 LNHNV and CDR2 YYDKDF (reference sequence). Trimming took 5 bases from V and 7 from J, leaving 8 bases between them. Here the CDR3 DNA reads TGTGCCACCAGCCAATACAGTGAAGCTTTCTTT. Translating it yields CATSQYSEAFF.

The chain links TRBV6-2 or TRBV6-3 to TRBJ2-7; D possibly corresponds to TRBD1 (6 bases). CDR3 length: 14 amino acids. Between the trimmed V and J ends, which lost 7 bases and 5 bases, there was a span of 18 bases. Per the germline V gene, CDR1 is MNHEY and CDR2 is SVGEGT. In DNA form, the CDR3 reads TGTGCCAGCATTAAATGGGCAGGGGCCGACGAGCAGTACTTC. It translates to CASIKWAGADEQYF.

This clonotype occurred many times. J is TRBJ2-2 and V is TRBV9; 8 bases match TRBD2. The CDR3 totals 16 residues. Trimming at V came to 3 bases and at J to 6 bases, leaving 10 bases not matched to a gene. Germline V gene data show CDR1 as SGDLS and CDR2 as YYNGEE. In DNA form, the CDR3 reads TGTGCCAGCAGCGCCCCGTCCGGGAGGGACTCCGGGGAGCTGTTTTTT. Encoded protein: CASSAPSGRDSGELFF.

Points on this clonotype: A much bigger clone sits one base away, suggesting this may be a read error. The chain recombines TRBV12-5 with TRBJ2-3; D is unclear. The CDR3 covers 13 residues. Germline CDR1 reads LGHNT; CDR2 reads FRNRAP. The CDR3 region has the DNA TGTGCTAGTGGTTTGCCTGGCACAGATAAGCAGTATTTT. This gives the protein CASGLPGTDKQYF.

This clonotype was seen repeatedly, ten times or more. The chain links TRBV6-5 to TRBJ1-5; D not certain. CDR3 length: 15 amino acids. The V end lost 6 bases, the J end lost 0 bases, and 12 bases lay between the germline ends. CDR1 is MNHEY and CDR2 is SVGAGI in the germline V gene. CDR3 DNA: TGTGCCAGCAGATCTGGCTCCAATAGCAATCAGCCCCAGCATTTT. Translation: CASRSGSNSNQPQHF.